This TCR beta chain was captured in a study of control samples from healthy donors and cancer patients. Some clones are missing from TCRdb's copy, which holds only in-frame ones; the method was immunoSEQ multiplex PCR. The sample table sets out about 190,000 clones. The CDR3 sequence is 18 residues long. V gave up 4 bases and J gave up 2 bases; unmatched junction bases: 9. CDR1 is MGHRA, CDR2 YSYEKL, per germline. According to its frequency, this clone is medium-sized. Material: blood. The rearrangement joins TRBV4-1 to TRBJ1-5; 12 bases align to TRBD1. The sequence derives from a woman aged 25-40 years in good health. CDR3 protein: CASSPTGQGASGNQPQHF. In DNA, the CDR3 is TGCGCCAGCAGCCCAACGGGACAGGGGGCGAGTGGCAATCAGCCCCAGCATTTT.